This TCR beta chain was sequenced in a study of blood T cell repertoires in COVID-19 (dated by TCRdb to 2018 to 2021). With regard to the full study: Samples covering the acute and convalescent phases of COVID-19 were provided by collaborators in the United States, Italy and Spain. The prospective study material was composed of cDNA or gDNA derived from T cells, B-cell-depleted T cells, or PBMCs. The dataset comprised deeply sampled blood TCRbeta repertoires from subjects exposed to, actively infected with, or recovered from COVID-19. The repertoires were released in a freely available public database intended as a resource for research on the immune response to SARS-CoV-2. Samples were obtained from the ongoing ImmuneRACE study (first 160 participants) and from roughly 1,300 subjects provided by 6 global collaborators. A de-identified subject ID, COVID-19 status, age in years and sex were almost always included in the sample metadata. Where available, HLA class I and class II types were obtained from metadata supplied by the sample provider rather than from assay-based typing. Paper-wide results and their limitations: The amount of clinical and demographic metadata varied by source and participant and was provided uncurated.

Trimming at the junction amounts to 11 bases on V and 7 bases on J, and the germline ends lie 18 bases apart. Per the germline V gene (reference sequence), LNHDA is the CDR1 and SQIVND is the CDR2. The CDR3 numbers 13 residues from cysteine through phenylalanine. Only the CDR3 part of the read is kept: 39 bases, read in frame from the first base. TCRbeta CDR3 regions were amplified from genomic DNA using the immunoSEQ Assay, a bias-controlled multiplex PCR. In the paper's pipeline: The number of nucleated cells in each sample was estimated from the amplification of reference gene primers within the assay. To quantify the absolute abundance of each unique TCRbeta CDR3 rearrangement, sequence reads were collapsed and filtered. For each sample, productive Simpson clonality was calculated as the square root of Simpson's diversity index over productive rearrangements. Sourced from immuneACCESS, this table was stored by TCRdb with only in-frame sequences that have V and J called. A share of the clones is absent; for the studies checked, an unresolved V gene accounts for under half, and the remainder has no known explanation. V and J calls and clone size come straight from that table; D and trimming were deduced from the DNA. The sample table shows a few hundred thousand clones, and about nine tenths are seen once. The top ten hold approximately 11% of the sample.

One collaborating source in Seattle enrolled patients during active infection and followed them longitudinally through the course of disease. Whole blood was collected in K2EDTA tubes by collaborating institutions according to the institutions' own protocols. For TCRbeta analysis, collaborators shipped samples as frozen whole blood, isolated PBMCs, or DNA extracted from either of those sample types. With regard to this clone: Its antigen is not yet known. Base qualities are not recorded, but no much larger clone differs from it by a single base.

The TCR originated in a woman in her 30s with COVID-19, enrolled during active disease. Sequencing was performed on peripheral blood. The sequence joins TRBV19 to TRBJ2-1; perhaps TRBD2 is the D gene, with 6 bases matching. The CDR3 reads as follows: CASGVAVYNEQFF. The sequenced DNA: TGTGCCTCCGGAGTAGCGGTGTATAATGAGCAGTTCTTC.